This TCR beta chain was recovered during a study of cytomegalovirus exposure and HLA in healthy donors. Whole-study results and caveats: V- and J-gene trimming in TCR beta was tied to a missense DCLRE1C variant by an analysis performed later. When a later analysis was performed, an Asian-associated ancestry cluster reportedly had fewer N-insertions than the 666-donor mean.

With 60 Vbeta and 13 Jbeta primers, the PCR was carried out. Clones were read by immunoSEQ multiplex PCR, and TCRdb kept only the in-frame ones, dropping some. The repertoire holds 150,000 to 200,000 clones, with roughly 70% as singletons. A note on this clone: As yet, its antigen is unknown.

In nominal health when sampled, donors likely had unrecorded immune exposures nonetheless. V lost 5 bases and J lost 8; bases outside the gene matches: 3. CDR1 and CDR2 (germline): DFQATT, SNEGSKA (reference sequence). The length of the CDR3 is 11 residues. The source is a woman in her forties or fifties in good health and CMV-seropositive. The chain recombines TRBV20-1 with TRBJ1-2; 9 positions agree with TRBD1. The sample was PBMCs. The CDR3 loop reads CSAGDRVGYTF. In DNA, the CDR3 is TGCAGTGCTGGGGACAGGGTGGGCTACACCTTC.